A single sample gave rise to the 5 T cell receptor beta chains below, sequenced in a study of T-cell reconstitution after alpha-beta-depleted transplantation in children. Unique molecular identifiers tagged the TCRbeta library. MiXCR was run by TCRdb on the PCR reads, yielding one entry per CDR3 protein. The table records 200,000 to 250,000 distinct CDR3 sequences, around 8.9% of them present only once. This specimen was PBMCs from the stem cell graft donor, taken from the stem cell graft. These receptors were taken from a human donor who donated a stem cell graft to a child with SCID.

This clonotype was detected only once. A clone one base away is much larger, so this may be a read error. The CDR3 coding sequence is TGTGCCTGGAGTAAGGTAGACTACGAGCAGTCCTTC. Translating it yields CAWSKVDYEQSF. The V call is TRBV30, the J call TRBJ2-7; D possibly corresponds to TRBD2 (5 bases). This CDR3 comprises 12 residues. Germline V gene lookup returns CDR1 GTSNPN and CDR2 SVGIG (reference sequence).

This clonotype has at least ten counts. V gene TRBV20-1 combines with J gene TRBJ2-3; TRBD2 matches at 8 bases. The CDR3 has 18 amino acids. Germline trimming cut 0 bases from V and 3 bases from J; bases unmatched to any gene: 14. Germline CDR1 reads DFQATT; CDR2 reads SNEGSKA (reference sequence). This chain's CDR3 is CSARDAGGWRRRTDTQYF. CDR3 nucleotide sequence: TGCAGTGCTAGAGATGCGGGGGGTTGGAGAAGAAGAACAGATACGCAGTATTTT.

This clonotype was counted at least ten times. The chain employs TRBV20-1 and TRBJ1-5; D not resolved. Trimming left V 2 bases short and J 0 bases short, with 5 bases between. The CDR3 consists of 13 residues. Per the germline V gene, CDR1 is DFQATT and CDR2 is SNEGSKA (reference sequence). CDR3 residues: CSARRDSNQPQHF. The CDR3 nucleotides read TGCAGTGCTAGACGAGATAGCAATCAGCCCCAGCATTTT.

This clonotype occurred many times. The chain couples TRBV2 to TRBJ1-6, with D uncertain. The CDR3 is 14 residues long. V was clipped by 4 bases and J by 1 base, with 5 bases between them. CDR1 is SNHLY, CDR2 FYNNEI, per germline. The CDR3 sequence is CASSGESYNSPLHF. The CDR3 nucleotides are TGTGCCAGCAGTGGAGAGTCCTATAATTCACCCCTCCACTTT.

This clonotype was counted many times. The chain has TRBV6-2 or TRBV6-3 and TRBJ2-7; 8 nucleotides agree with TRBD1. With 6 bases clipped from V and 3 bases from J, the junction kept 10 bases outside the gene matches. The CDR3 has 15 residues. The germline CDR1 and CDR2 sequences are MNHEY and SVGEGT. The CDR3 sequence: CASSHGQGLYYEQYF. The CDR3 bases are TGTGCCAGCAGCCATGGACAGGGTCTGTACTACGAGCAGTACTTC.